The present entry profiles one TCR beta chain with its context. This entry belongs to a study of human T cells and chemical hapten exposure. The CDR3 is 13 residues long. The ends were cut back, 5 bases at V and 5 bases at J, with 12 bases in the middle. Looked up from germline, CDR1 is LGHNT and CDR2 is FRNRAP. The time point is: patch test 3, about 24 weeks after DPC sensitization. Described treatment: therapeutic diphenylcyclopropenone sensitization with weekly scalp DPC. Donation of samples came from alopecia patients who were 18 to 70 years old and suitable for DPC. Original processing notes: Sample TCR totals centred on a median of around 92,000, ranging about 20,000 to 700,000. TCRdb re-called the RACE reads through MiXCR, storing one row per CDR3 protein. TCRdb, not the authors, supplied the V and J calls. This table has around 200,000 distinct CDR3 sequences, around 23% appearing once.

Source: whole blood, taken in connection with sensitization to the hapten diphenylcyclopropenone (DPC). This receptor was identified in a woman in her forties with alopecia areata. Some clones in this sample may be carry-over from other donors' samples. This chain joins TRBV12-5 and TRBJ1-1; no clear D. CDR3 sequence (DNA): TGTGCTAGTGGTCTGGATGGTTGGACTGAAGCTTTCTTT. It specifies CASGLDGWTEAFF.